This TCR beta chain came from a study of Graves' ophthalmopathy and Graves' hyperthyroidism. The study, taken as a whole, reports: Most thyroid clonotypes with frequency above 0.001 were detected in blood too.

This clonotype was recorded many times. The antigen remains undetermined. Researchers took RNA transcripts and amplified TCR beta CDR3 regions from them. After a first-round RT-PCR with HTBI primers, a second-round multiplex PCR was run. TCRdb re-called the multiplex PCR reads with MiXCR, one entry per CDR3 protein. The sample contains 400,000 to 450,000 distinct CDR3 sequences, 20% to 25% of which appear only once. A follow-up of 18 months without ophthalmopathy meant that hyperthyroidism was stable. Additional autoimmune diseases, uncontrolled infections, pregnancy or lactation disqualified patients. It was on clinical symptoms, serum thyroxine, TRAb, thyroid ultrasound and orbital computed tomography that diagnosis relied. This TCR was sampled from a woman younger than 35 with stable Graves' hyperthyroidism. Material for sequencing was peripheral blood.

CDR3 loop: CASSDSTGDTGELFF. The CDR3 DNA reads as TGTGCCAGCAGTGACTCGACGGGAGACACCGGGGAGCTGTTTTTT. The genes are TRBV6-4 and TRBJ2-2; possible D gene TRBD2, 6 bases. Germline V gene sequence: CDR1 MRHNA, CDR2 SNTAGT. The V gene lost 0 bases and the J gene lost 3 bases, with 8 bases spanning the gap. CDR3 length: 15 amino acids.